These 2 T cell receptor beta chains came from one sample sequenced in a study of CD8 T cells in Susac syndrome (dated by TCRdb to the late 2010s). The library was generated by the immunoSEQ multiplex PCR assay. RNA was extracted with the RNeasy kit and roughly 0.5 to 1 ug was reverse transcribed using random hexamers. TCRdb redid the processing of the public reads, applying fastp at Q25 and MiXCR, and retained in-frame beta chains. Records with the same CDR3 protein are collapsed into one entry carrying the most frequent genes and DNA. This sample gives some 170,000 distinct CDR3 sequences in total; 90% to 95% of them show up just once. Together, the top ten hold just over 0.13% of the sample. Sequenced material: CD4+ T cells from PBMCs. The receptors derive from a human donor in good health.

This clonotype was recorded a few times. CDR3 coding DNA: TGTGCCAGCAGTGTGGGACATAACACTGAAGCTTTCTTT. It is translated as CASSVGHNTEAFF. The rearrangement joins TRBV2 to TRBJ1-1, with D maybe TRBD1 (6 bases). Germline assignment: CDR1 SNHLY and CDR2 FYNNEI. CDR3 length: 13 residues. V shed 4 bases and J shed 2 bases, with 8 bases lying between them.

J is TRBJ2-3 and V is TRBV27; 7 bases align to TRBD1. There are 19 residues in the CDR3. CDR1 is MNHEY, CDR2 SMNVEV, per germline (reference sequence). The ends lost 0 bases at V and 1 base at J; junction bases unmatched: 13. The CDR3 region is CASSLSSRVDRPGTDTQYF. The CDR3 nucleotides are TGTGCCAGCAGTTTATCTAGTCGGGTGGACAGGCCTGGCACAGATACGCAGTATTTT.